These 4 T cell receptor beta chains came from one sample sequenced in a study of siplizumab effects on memory and regulatory T cells. The cells of the mixed lymphocyte reaction underwent a roughly 6-day coculture at 37°C. Assay: immunoSEQ multiplex PCR; the TCRdb copy retains only in-frame clones and omits some. The data hold 9,500 to 10,000 clones, with roughly 40% observed a single time. Antigen specificity for these receptors is unknown. Sequenced material: CFSE-low (dividing) CD4+ T cells sorted from an allogeneic mixed lymphocyte reaction. These receptors all stem from a human donor in good health; the cells came from an allogeneic mixed lymphocyte reaction.

This chain uses TRBV7-3 with TRBJ2-5; 9 bases line up with TRBD1. Trimming removed 5 bases from V and 4 bases from J; junction bases left unmatched: 8. This CDR3 has 15 amino acids. Germline V gene sequence: CDR1 SGHTA, CDR2 FQGTGA. The CDR3 coding sequence is TGTGCCAGCAGCCCAAACAGGGGGCCGGGAGAGACCCAGTACTTC. This gives the protein CASSPNRGPGETQYF.

V is TRBV7-6 and J is TRBJ2-3; 11 bases are a match to TRBD2. Germline V gene lookup returns CDR1 SGHVS and CDR2 FNYEAQ. With 3 bases clipped from V and 3 bases from J, the junction kept 2 bases outside the gene matches. CDR3 length: 15 residues. The CDR3 DNA reads as TGTGCCAGCAGCTTCCGACTAGCGGGAACAGATACGCAGTATTTT. Its protein is CASSFRLAGTDTQYF.

This clone is medium-sized within its sample. The V and J genes are TRBV6-5 and TRBJ2-2; D not certain. V was clipped by 2 bases and J by 2 bases, with 3 bases between them. Germline values: CDR1 MNHEY, CDR2 SVGAGI. The CDR3 extends over 13 amino acids. CDR3 in amino acids: CASSYDNTGELFF. DNA for the CDR3: TGTGCCAGCAGTTACGACAACACCGGGGAGCTGTTTTTT.

The table lists this clone with a few counts. The chain links TRBV7-8 to TRBJ2-7; TRBD2 agrees at 9 bases. The V and J ends lost 8 bases and 3 bases, in that order; junction bases with no gene match: 14. Germline V gene data show CDR1 as SGHVS and CDR2 as FQNEAQ. The CDR3 consists of 16 residues. CDR3 protein: CASLVGVGTSIYEQYF. CDR3 DNA sequence: TGTGCCAGCCTCGTAGGGGTAGGGACTAGCATCTACGAGCAGTACTTC.